This T cell receptor (beta chain) appears in the sequencing data of a study of memory CD4+ T cells and cytomegalovirus serostatus. In the study's own analysis: Out-of-frame sequences were removed, leaving roughly 2.1 million distinct TCRbeta sequences. Clones were read by immunoSEQ multiplex PCR, and TCRdb kept only the in-frame ones, dropping some. That table supplies the V and J calls and clone size; D and trimming were determined from the DNA. The sample contains under 75,000 clones, around 81% of which appear only once. CDR1 MDHEN and CDR2 SYDVKM come from the germline V gene. This CDR3 is 16 amino acids long. V lost 3 bases, J lost 5 bases, and 17 bases lay in between. General study results and limits: Repertoires predicted CMV serostatus with median bootstrapped AUC of about 0.96.

The sort gate was single viable CD3+CD4+CD8-CD45RO+ cells for memory CD4+ T cells. With regard to this clone: The target antigen is unknown.

Material for sequencing was memory CD4+ T cells from blood. This TCR came from an adult in good health and CMV-seronegative. Some clones in this sample may be carry-over from other donors' samples. This chain joins TRBV28 and TRBJ1-5; D call uncertain. In DNA, the CDR3 is TGTGCCAGCAGTTTTTTTCGTTGGGATGGGGATCAGCCCCAGCATTTT. Translation: CASSFFRWDGDQPQHF.